Listed here is a single TCR beta chain. This record comes from a study of blood T cell repertoires in COVID-19. Whole-study context: Samples of COVID-19 (acute and convalescent) were obtained from the United States, Italy and Spain.

Recruits, aged roughly 18 to 100 years, lived in approximately 26 US areas. This CDR3 has 14 amino acids. Germline-derived CDR1 and CDR2 are SGHTA and FQGNSA. V dropped 5 bases and J dropped 8; count of bases not matched to a gene: 7. TCRdb's copy holds only in-frame clones and misses some; the assay was immunoSEQ multiplex PCR. The sample includes approximately 170,000 clones, 65% to 85% seen only once; the top ten take 3.6%. This rearrangement joins TRBV7-2 to TRBJ2-1; TRBD2 agrees at 9 bases. This receptor was taken from a woman aged 50 to 60 in a cohort exposed to, infected with or recovered from COVID-19 (not recorded which). Specimen: PBMCs or T cells enriched from blood (not recorded which). CDR3 DNA: TGTGCCAGCAGCCCAGGACTAGCGACGGATGAGCAGTTCTTC. Encoded protein: CASSPGLATDEQFF.